The entry that follows covers one TCR beta chain sequence. Trimming took 5 bases from V and 7 from J; bases not matched to a gene: 4. Germline-derived CDR1 and CDR2 are MNHEY and SVGAGI. The length of the CDR3 is 15 residues. Study processing details: Nucleated cell counts were estimated from reference gene primer amplification. Assay used: immunoSEQ multiplex PCR; TCRdb lists only in-frame clones, some missing. V, J and clone size are taken as reported in that table, and D and trimming were inferred from the DNA itself. Of 65,000 to 80,000 clones detected, around 80% appear once; the ten largest clones hold 21%. The data belong to a study of blood T cell repertoires in COVID-19.

J is TRBJ1-6 and V is TRBV6-5; 11 nucleotides agree with TRBD1. What was sequenced was peripheral blood. The clonotype was recovered from a human donor in a cohort sampled during active COVID-19. Here the CDR3 reads CASSTRDRGNSPLHF. In DNA, the CDR3 is TGTGCCAGCAGTACCCGGGACAGGGGGAATTCACCCCTCCACTTT.